This is a list of T cell receptor beta chains from one sample in a study of cytomegalovirus exposure and HLA in healthy donors. Generated by immunoSEQ multiplex PCR, the TCRdb table keeps only in-frame clones and is missing some. The sample records some 170,000 clones, about 71% being singletons. Sequencing used PBMCs. These receptors were collected from a woman aged 30 to 39 in good health and CMV-seronegative. Both conserved end residues are part of each CDR3. D genes are given only for firm matches. The size of a clone is reported for some rows only, either as once, few or many, or as a class for expanded clones.

v_call: TRBV28; j_call: TRBJ2-7; d_call: TRBD2; clone_size: NA; cdr3_aa: CASSPPSGRPRYEQYF; cdr3_nt: TGTGCCAGCAGTCCCCCTAGCGGGAGGCCCCGCTACGAGCAGTACTTC
v_call: TRBV29-1; j_call: TRBJ2-4; d_call: NA; clone_size: NA; cdr3_aa: CSGGGGLAKNIQYF; cdr3_nt: TGCAGCGGAGGGGGGGGTTTAGCCAAAAACATTCAGTACTTC
v_call: TRBV27; j_call: TRBJ1-1; d_call: NA; clone_size: NA; cdr3_aa: CASSLWEGGTEAFF; cdr3_nt: TGTGCCAGCAGTTTATGGGAGGGTGGAACTGAAGCTTTCTTT
v_call: TRBV7-2; j_call: TRBJ2-7; d_call: TRBD2; clone_size: NA; cdr3_aa: CASSLAAIAGGTSYEQYF; cdr3_nt: TGTGCCAGCAGCTTAGCGGCGATAGCGGGAGGGACGTCGTACGAGCAGTACTTC
v_call: TRBV7-2; j_call: TRBJ1-3; d_call: NA; clone_size: NA; cdr3_aa: CASSLRSGNTIYF; cdr3_nt: TGTGCCAGCAGCTTACGTTCTGGAAACACCATATATTTT
v_call: TRBV7-2; j_call: TRBJ2-7; d_call: TRBD2; clone_size: NA; cdr3_aa: CASSSSGGSPYEQYF; cdr3_nt: TGTGCCAGCAGCAGCAGCGGGGGGTCCCCCTACGAGCAGTACTTC
v_call: TRBV7-9; j_call: TRBJ2-7; d_call: NA; clone_size: NA; cdr3_aa: CASSPWGDEQYF; cdr3_nt: TGTGCCAGCAGCCCCTGGGGAGACGAGCAGTACTTC
v_call: TRBV28; j_call: TRBJ1-2; d_call: NA; clone_size: NA; cdr3_aa: CASSILRGGYTF; cdr3_nt: TGTGCCAGCAGTATTCTTAGGGGTGGCTACACCTTC
v_call: TRBV7-9; j_call: TRBJ1-1; d_call: NA; clone_size: NA; cdr3_aa: CASSLGMSTEAFF; cdr3_nt: TGTGCCAGCAGCTTAGGAATGAGCACTGAAGCTTTCTTT
v_call: TRBV4-3; j_call: TRBJ2-5; d_call: NA; clone_size: NA; cdr3_aa: CASSHPGRETQYF; cdr3_nt: TGCGCCAGCAGCCATCCGGGGAGAGAGACCCAGTACTTC
v_call: TRBV7-2; j_call: TRBJ2-1; d_call: NA; clone_size: once; cdr3_aa: CASSLAGDHSYNEQFF; cdr3_nt: TGTGCCAGCAGCTTAGCGGGAGACCACTCCTACAATGAGCAGTTCTTC
v_call: TRBV4-1; j_call: TRBJ1-1; d_call: NA; clone_size: few; cdr3_aa: CASSQRPRGKNTEAFF; cdr3_nt: TGCGCCAGCAGCCAACGCCCAAGGGGGAAGAACACTGAAGCTTTCTTT
v_call: TRBV2; j_call: TRBJ1-2; d_call: NA; clone_size: few; cdr3_aa: CASSDWGPVFNYGYTF; cdr3_nt: TGTGCCAGCAGTGATTGGGGGCCCGTGTTTAACTATGGCTACACCTTC
v_call: TRBV28; j_call: TRBJ1-4; d_call: TRBD1; clone_size: NA; cdr3_aa: CASRDQGASNEKLFF; cdr3_nt: TGTGCCAGCAGAGATCAGGGGGCATCTAATGAAAAACTGTTTTTT
v_call: TRBV19; j_call: TRBJ2-7; d_call: TRBD1; clone_size: once; cdr3_aa: CASSTDRAAHEQYF; cdr3_nt: TGTGCCAGTAGTACGGACAGGGCTGCTCACGAGCAGTACTTC